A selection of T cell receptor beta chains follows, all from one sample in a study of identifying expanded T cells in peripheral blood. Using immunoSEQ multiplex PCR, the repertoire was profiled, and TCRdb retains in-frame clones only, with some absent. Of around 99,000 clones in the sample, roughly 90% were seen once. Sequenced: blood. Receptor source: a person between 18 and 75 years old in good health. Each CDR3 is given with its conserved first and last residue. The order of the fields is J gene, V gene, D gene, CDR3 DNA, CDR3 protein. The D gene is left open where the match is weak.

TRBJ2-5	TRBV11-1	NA	TGTGCCAGCAGCTGGATTGGAGAGACCCAGTACTTC	CASSWIGETQYF
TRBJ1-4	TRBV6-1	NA	TGTGCCAGCAGTGAAATAGGGCCTCTGGGTGAAAAACTGTTTTTT	CASSEIGPLGEKLFF
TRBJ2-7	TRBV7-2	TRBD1	TGTGCCAGCAGCCCAACGGGACAGGCCTACGAGCAGTACTTC	CASSPTGQAYEQYF
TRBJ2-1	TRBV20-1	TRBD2	TGCAGTGCAGGACTAGCCAATGAGCAGTTCTTC	CSAGLANEQFF
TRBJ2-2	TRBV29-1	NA	TGCAGCGTTGTACGCGCGAACACCGGGGAGCTGTTTTTT	CSVVRANTGELFF
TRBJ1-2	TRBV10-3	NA	TGTGCCATCAGTGAGTCGCCAGGGGTAGGCTACACCTTC	CAISESPGVGYTF
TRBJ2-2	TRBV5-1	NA	TGCGCCAGCAGCTACCACCCAGGGACTGCGAACACCGGGGAGCTGTTTTTT	CASSYHPGTANTGELFF
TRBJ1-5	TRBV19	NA	TGTGCCAGTAGGAAAATACAGACAGAGCCCCAGCATTTT	CASRKIQTEPQHF
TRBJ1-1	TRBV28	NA	TGTGCCAGCAGTTTAGGCAGGGACGACACTGAAGCTTTCTTT	CASSLGRDDTEAFF
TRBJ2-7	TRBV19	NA	TGTGCCAGTAACAACCGGACAGATCCCTCCTACGAGCAGTACTTC	CASNNRTDPSYEQYF
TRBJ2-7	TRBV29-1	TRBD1	TGCAGCGTTGTGGGCGTTCAGGACAGGGGGTTGAACGAGCAGTACTTC	CSVVGVQDRGLNEQYF
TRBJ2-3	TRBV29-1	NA	TGCAGCGTCCAGGGGACCAGCACGGTAGATACGCAGTATTTT	CSVQGTSTVDTQYF
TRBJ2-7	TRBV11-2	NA	TGTGCCAGCAGCTTAGATAGGGGAGCACCCTACGAGCAGTACTTC	CASSLDRGAPYEQYF
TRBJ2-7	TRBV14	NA	TGTGCCAGCAGCGAAGTACGTTTGTACGAGCAGTACTTC	CASSEVRLYEQYF
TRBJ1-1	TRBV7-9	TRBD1	TGTGCCAGCAGCTTAGTCTGGACAGGGGAAGCTTTCTTT	CASSLVWTGEAFF
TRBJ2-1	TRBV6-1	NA	TGTGCCAGCAGGAACAATGAGCAGTTCTTC	CASRNNEQFF
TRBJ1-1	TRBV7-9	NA	TGTGCCAGCAGCTTCGAGGTAATGAACACTGAAGCTTTCTTT	CASSFEVMNTEAFF
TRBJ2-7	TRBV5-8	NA	TGTGCCAGCAGCTTCGAGGAGAGGGACGAGCAGTACTTC	CASSFEERDEQYF
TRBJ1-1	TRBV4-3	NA	TGCGCCAGCAGATATGGGACACTGAACACTGAAGCTTTCTTT	CASRYGTLNTEAFF